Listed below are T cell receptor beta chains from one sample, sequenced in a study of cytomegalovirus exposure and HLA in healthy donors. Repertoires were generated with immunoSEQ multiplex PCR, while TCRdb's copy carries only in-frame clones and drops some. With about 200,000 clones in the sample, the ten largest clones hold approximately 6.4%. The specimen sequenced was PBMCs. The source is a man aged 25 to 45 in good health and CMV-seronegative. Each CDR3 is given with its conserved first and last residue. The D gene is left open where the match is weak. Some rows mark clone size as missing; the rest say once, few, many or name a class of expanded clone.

CDR3: CAWGGQGEWEAFF
J: TRBJ1-1
D: TRBD1
size: .
V: TRBV30

CDR3: CAISPGTGDNSPLHF
J: TRBJ1-6
D: TRBD1
size: .
V: TRBV10-3

CDR3: CASRRQAYSNQPQHF
J: TRBJ1-5
D: .
size: .
V: TRBV6-5

CDR3: CASSHRGGDYGYTF
J: TRBJ1-2
D: .
size: .
V: TRBV4-3

CDR3: CASSQEGQGVYGYTF
J: TRBJ1-2
D: TRBD1
size: .
V: TRBV4-2

CDR3: CASSEVAGADEAFF
J: TRBJ1-1
D: .
size: .
V: TRBV2

CDR3: CASRRTKGQENYGYTF
J: TRBJ1-2
D: TRBD1
size: .
V: TRBV27

CDR3: CASSYGGPYEQYF
J: TRBJ2-7
D: .
size: .
V: TRBV6-6

CDR3: CASSHLPSGVRDTEAFF
J: TRBJ1-1
D: .
size: .
V: TRBV23-1

CDR3: CASSFVSSGRGGSYNEQFF
J: TRBJ2-1
D: TRBD2
size: .
V: TRBV28

CDR3: CASNLPGLDDRKAFF
J: TRBJ1-1
D: .
size: .
V: TRBV28

CDR3: CASSWSLAGGRYEQYF
J: TRBJ2-7
D: TRBD2
size: .
V: TRBV28

CDR3: CASRQYRGNNEKLFF
J: TRBJ1-4
D: TRBD1
size: .
V: TRBV28

CDR3: CAWTKGWETEAFF
J: TRBJ1-1
D: .
size: .
V: TRBV30

CDR3: CASSLEGASTGELFF
J: TRBJ2-2
D: TRBD1
size: .
V: TRBV5-1

CDR3: CASSIDNQGKEKLFF
J: TRBJ1-4
D: .
size: .
V: TRBV19

CDR3: CAGSLGTGQEKLFF
J: TRBJ1-4
D: TRBD1
size: .
V: TRBV11-3

CDR3: CASSYTEAQHF
J: TRBJ1-5
D: .
size: .
V: TRBV2

CDR3: CASSAGLARETQYF
J: TRBJ2-5
D: TRBD2
size: .
V: TRBV9

CDR3: CASSVRQGVMDGYTF
J: TRBJ1-2
D: TRBD1
size: .
V: TRBV9

CDR3: CASSSGGGTEAFF
J: TRBJ1-1
D: .
size: .
V: TRBV7-6

CDR3: CASSSGLDGNTIYF
J: TRBJ1-3
D: .
size: .
V: TRBV6-1

CDR3: CASSQAEGLSYEQYF
J: .
D: .
size: .
V: TRBV4-2

CDR3: CSVEDRSTIGGGGQFF
J: TRBJ2-1
D: .
size: .
V: TRBV29-1

CDR3: CASSYSGTGDYGYTF
J: TRBJ1-2
D: TRBD1
size: .
V: TRBV6-5

CDR3: CASSPRGSNQPQHF
J: TRBJ1-5
D: .
size: .
V: TRBV6-1

CDR3: CASSKGQRDTEAFF
J: TRBJ1-1
D: TRBD1
size: .
V: TRBV9

CDR3: CASSLTRRAGKLGGRATDTQYF
J: TRBJ2-3
D: TRBD2
size: .
V: TRBV7-6

CDR3: CASSPSDRGLQPQHF
J: TRBJ1-5
D: TRBD1
size: .
V: TRBV18

CDR3: CSVEGVSGNEQFF
J: TRBJ2-1
D: .
size: .
V: TRBV29-1

CDR3: CASSLRVATEAFF
J: TRBJ1-1
D: .
size: medium-sized
V: TRBV27

CDR3: CASRAGTNKDTQYF
J: TRBJ2-3
D: TRBD2
size: .
V: TRBV10-1

CDR3: CASSLGGTTFYEQYF
J: TRBJ2-7
D: TRBD2
size: .
V: TRBV7-8